Reported below is one T cell receptor beta chain. Its antigen is unknown. This CDR3 comprises 14 residues. Per germline, CDR1 SGHTS and CDR2 YDEGEE. V lost 4 bases and J lost 3, with 14 bases in between. This sample stems from a study of T cell responses to AZD1222 COVID-19 vaccine. General observations from the study: Donors skewed white British and female; clonal diversity was possibly underestimated. Two AZD1222 administrations were followed by greater Spike-specific TCR breadth and depth. Reports say nearly half of spike-specific TCRs go after unmutated variant regions. Repertoire collection took place solely once the T cell response had peaked.

Generated by immunoSEQ multiplex PCR, the TCRdb table keeps only in-frame clones and is missing some. This sample has 150,000 to 200,000 clones, with more than 85% found just once. The chain carries TRBV5-8 and TRBJ2-7; D perhaps matches TRBD2 (5 bases). The sequence was collected from an adult in good health. Sequences were derived from peripheral blood, sampled on day 0 of AZD1222 vaccination. The CDR3: CASSTGNLLYEQYF. The CDR3 region has the DNA TGTGCCAGCAGCACCGGGAATCTGCTCTACGAGCAGTACTTC.